This T cell receptor beta chain was documented in a study of T cell changes during pregnancy in multiple sclerosis. Germline V gene data show CDR1 as LNHDA and CDR2 as SQIVND (reference sequence). The CDR3 runs to 12 residues. V lost 5 bases to trimming and J lost 5 bases; unmatched junction nucleotides: 1. Libraries were prepared by immunoSEQ multiplex PCR; TCRdb keeps only in-frame clonotypes and omits some of them. The sample lists 50,000 to 55,000 clones; 85% to 95% were seen once. The TCR comes from a female donor with multiple sclerosis, enrolled in a pregnancy study. The sample here was CD4+ T cells from peripheral blood mononuclear cells, taken in the third trimester of pregnancy. The rearrangement links TRBV19 to TRBJ2-5, with 8 bases aligning to TRBD2. The CDR3 nucleotides are TGTGCCAGTAGTCCGGGGGGGGAGACCCAGTACTTC. Translation gives CASSPGGETQYF.